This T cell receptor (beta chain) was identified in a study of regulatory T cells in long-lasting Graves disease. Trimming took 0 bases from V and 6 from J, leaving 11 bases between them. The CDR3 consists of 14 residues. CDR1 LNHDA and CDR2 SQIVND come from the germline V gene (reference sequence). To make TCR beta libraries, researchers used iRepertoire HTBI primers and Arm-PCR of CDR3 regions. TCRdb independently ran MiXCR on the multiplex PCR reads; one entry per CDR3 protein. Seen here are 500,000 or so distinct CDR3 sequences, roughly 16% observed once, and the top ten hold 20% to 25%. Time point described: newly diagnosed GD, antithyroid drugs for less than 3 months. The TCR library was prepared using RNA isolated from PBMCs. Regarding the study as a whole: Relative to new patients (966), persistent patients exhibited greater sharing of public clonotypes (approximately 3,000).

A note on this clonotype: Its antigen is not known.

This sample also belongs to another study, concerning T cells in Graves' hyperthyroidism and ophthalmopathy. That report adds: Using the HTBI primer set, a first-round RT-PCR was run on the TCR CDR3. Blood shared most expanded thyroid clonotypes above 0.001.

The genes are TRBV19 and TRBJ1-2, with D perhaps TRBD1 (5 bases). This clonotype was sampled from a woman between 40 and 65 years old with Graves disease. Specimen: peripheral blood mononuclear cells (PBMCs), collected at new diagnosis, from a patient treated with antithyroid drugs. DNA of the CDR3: TGTGCCAGTAGTATAGATCGGGGAGGGGATGGCTACACCTTC. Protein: CASSIDRGGDGYTF.